The 14 T cell receptor beta chains below all came from one sample that was sequenced in a study of T-cell reconstitution after alpha-beta-depleted transplantation in children. Unique molecular identifiers were incorporated into the prepared TCRbeta library. Each CDR3 protein is one row after TCRdb ran MiXCR on the PCR reads. Of around 110,000 distinct CDR3 sequences in the sample, 10% were seen once. The specimen comprised PBMCs, sampled before TCRalphabeta/CD19-depleted stem cell transplant. Receptors were obtained from a boy aged 2-9 years with acute lymphoblastic leukemia, due to receive a stem cell transplant.

This rearrangement joins TRBV20-1 to TRBJ2-1, with TRBD1 matching 9 bases. V shed 6 bases and J 6 bases; nucleotides not matched to a gene: 3. CDR3 size: 12 residues. Germline values: CDR1 DFQATT, CDR2 SNEGSKA (reference sequence). The CDR3, as DNA: TGCAGTGCCATACAGGGGGCCAATGAGCAGTTCTTC. As protein: CSAIQGANEQFF.

This chain uses TRBV5-1 with TRBJ1-1; D may be TRBD1 (5 bases). This CDR3 has 13 amino acids. Germline V gives CDR1 SGHRS, CDR2 YFSETQ. Trimming stripped 4 bases from V and 0 bases from J, with 7 bases between. CDR3 sequence: CASSRGLNTEAFF. Written as DNA, the CDR3 is TGCGCCAGCAGCAGGGGACTGAACACTGAAGCTTTCTTT. Combining the CDR3 with reference TRBV5-1 and TRBJ1-1 gives the whole variable domain KAGVTQTPRYLIKTRGQQVTLSCSPISGHRSVSWYQQTPGQGLQFLFEYFSETQRNKGNFPGRFSGRQFSNSRSEMNVSTLELGDSALYLCASSRGLNTEAFFGQGTRLTVV.

This sequence joins TRBV29-1 and TRBJ1-1; 10 bases line up with TRBD1. The CDR3 length is 12 residues. V shed 4 bases and J 9 bases; nucleotides not matched to a gene: 5. The germline V gene encodes CDR1 SQVTM and CDR2 ANQGSEA. For the CDR3, the DNA is TGCAGCGTTGGGAGACAGGGGGCTCAAGCTTTCTTT. Translating it yields CSVGRQGAQAFF. The full variable domain, completed using reference TRBV29-1 and TRBJ1-1, is SAVISQKPSRDICQRGTSLTIQCQVDSQVTMMFWYRQQPGQSLTLIATANQGSEATYESGFVIDKFPISRPNLTFSTLTVSNMSPEDSSIYLCSVGRQGAQAFFGQGTRLTVV.

The table lists this clonotype with many counts. V usage is TRBV6-6 and J usage is TRBJ1-1; possibly TRBD1 for D (5 bases). This CDR3 has 13 amino acids. CDR1 and CDR2 from the germline V gene are MNHNY and SVGAGI (reference sequence). V lost 6 bases, J lost 1 base, and 9 bases lay in between. The CDR3 reads CASRSGQNTEAFF. The CDR3 nucleotides read TGTGCCAGCAGATCCGGACAGAACACTGAAGCTTTCTTT.

The table lists this clonotype with many counts. The gene calls are TRBV11-2 and TRBJ2-2, with D uncertain. This CDR3 has 13 amino acids. Per germline, CDR1 SGHAT and CDR2 FQNNGV. V dropped 4 bases and J dropped 1 base, with 4 bases sitting between them. CDR3 in amino acids: CASSWGNTGELFF. The DNA of the CDR3 is TGTGCCAGCAGCTGGGGGAACACCGGGGAGCTGTTTTTT.

V usage is TRBV7-6 and J usage is TRBJ2-1; possible D gene TRBD2, 5 bases. CDR3 length: 13 amino acids. Germline V gene sequence: CDR1 SGHVS, CDR2 FNYEAQ. The V end was cut by 4 bases, the J end by 4 bases, with 8 bases between. This CDR3 reads CASSSQRYNEQFF. The CDR3 nucleotides are TGTGCCAGCAGCTCGCAGCGGTACAATGAGCAGTTCTTC.

This clonotype was found a few times. This chain uses TRBV7-9 with TRBJ2-1, with 12 nucleotides matching TRBD1. Germline V CDR1 and CDR2: SEHNR, FQNEAQ (reference sequence). CDR3 size: 17 residues. The ends lost 5 bases at V and 5 bases at J; junction bases unmatched: 10. This chain's CDR3 is CASSQNHRDRGHNEQFF. The CDR3 DNA reads as TGTGCCAGCAGCCAGAACCACCGGGACAGGGGGCACAATGAGCAGTTCTTC.

This clonotype has a handful of counts. The chain is built from TRBV2 and TRBJ1-2, with 7 bases aligning to TRBD1. The CDR3 covers 14 residues. Germline V lookup: CDR1 SNHLY, CDR2 FYNNEI. V lost 3 bases to trimming and J lost 2 bases; unmatched junction nucleotides: 3. The DNA for the CDR3 is TGTGCCAGCAGTGAGCGGGGACAGAACTATGGCTACACCTTC. It encodes CASSERGQNYGYTF.

The chain employs TRBV10-1 and TRBJ2-5; D could derive from TRBD1 or TRBD2 (5 bases each). From germline, CDR1 is WNHNN and CDR2 SYGVQD (reference sequence). The CDR3 length is 14 residues. Trimming left V 5 bases short and J 0 bases short, with 10 bases between. CDR3 sequence reads: CASSQTGHQETQYF. The CDR3 DNA follows: TGCGCCAGCAGTCAAACGGGACACCAAGAGACCCAGTACTTC.

This clonotype was counted ten times or more. This CDR3 is CAISEASGLAGGTNNEQFF. As DNA, the CDR3 is TGTGCCATCAGTGAGGCCTCGGGACTAGCGGGAGGCACTAACAATGAGCAGTTCTTC. This rearrangement joins TRBV10-3 to TRBJ2-1; 15 bases are a match to TRBD2. Losses at the gene ends were 2 bases for V and 5 bases for J; bases not matched to a gene: 10. CDR1 is ENHRY, CDR2 SYGVKD, per germline. The CDR3 has 19 amino acids.

The chain is built from TRBV18 and TRBJ2-2; TRBD1 matches 7 bases. This CDR3 comprises 15 residues. Per germline, CDR1 KGHSH and CDR2 LQKENI. J gave up 4 bases and V 3 bases, and 5 bases lay outside the gene matches. The CDR3 reads CASSPTGWSTGELFF. CDR3 DNA: TGTGCCAGCTCACCGACAGGGTGGAGCACCGGGGAGCTGTTTTTT.

This clonotype was detected only a few times. This chain links TRBV5-1 with TRBJ2-1; 8 bases line up with TRBD2. The germline V gene encodes CDR1 SGHRS and CDR2 YFSETQ. This CDR3 region has 14 residues. J was trimmed by 4 bases and V by 4 bases; bases with no gene match: 4. CDR3 sequence (DNA): TGCGCCAGCAGCCCCGGGACTAGGTACAATGAGCAGTTCTTC. This codes for CASSPGTRYNEQFF. The full variable domain, with the rest looked up from reference TRBV5-1 and TRBJ2-1, is KAGVTQTPRYLIKTRGQQVTLSCSPISGHRSVSWYQQTPGQGLQFLFEYFSETQRNKGNFPGRFSGRQFSNSRSEMNVSTLELGDSALYLCASSPGTRYNEQFFGPGTRLTVL.

This clonotype occurred a few times. The chain recombines TRBV29-1 with TRBJ2-5; 11 bases align to TRBD2. Germline CDR1 reads SQVTM; CDR2 reads ANQGSEA. The CDR3 is 13 amino acids. V gave up 6 bases and J gave up 2 bases; unmatched junction bases: 2. The CDR3 sequence: CSVGTSGQETQYF. As DNA, the CDR3 is TGCAGCGTCGGGACTAGCGGTCAAGAGACCCAGTACTTC.

This chain connects TRBV6-4 to TRBJ1-1, with 10 bases lining up with TRBD1. Germline V gene lookup returns CDR1 MRHNA and CDR2 SNTAGT. The CDR3 totals 14 residues. Unmatched junction bases numbered 6, after V lost 6 bases and J lost 5 bases. The CDR3 is CASRPGQGLTEAFF. In nucleotides, the CDR3 is TGTGCCAGCAGGCCGGGACAGGGGTTAACTGAAGCTTTCTTT.